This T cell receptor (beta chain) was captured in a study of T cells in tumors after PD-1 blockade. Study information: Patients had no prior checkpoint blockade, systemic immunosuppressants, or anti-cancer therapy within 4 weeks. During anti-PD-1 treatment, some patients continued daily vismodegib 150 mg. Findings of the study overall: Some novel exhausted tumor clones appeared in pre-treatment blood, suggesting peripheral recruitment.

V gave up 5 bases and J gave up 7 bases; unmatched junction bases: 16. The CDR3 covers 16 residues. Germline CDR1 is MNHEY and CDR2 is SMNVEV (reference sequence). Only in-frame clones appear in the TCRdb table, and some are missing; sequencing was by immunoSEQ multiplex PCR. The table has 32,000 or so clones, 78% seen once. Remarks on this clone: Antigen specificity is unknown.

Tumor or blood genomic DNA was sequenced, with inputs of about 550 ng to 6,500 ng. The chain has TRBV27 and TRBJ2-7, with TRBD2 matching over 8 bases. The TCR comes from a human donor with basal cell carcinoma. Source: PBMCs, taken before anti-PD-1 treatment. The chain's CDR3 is CASSKTGGPPVLEQYF. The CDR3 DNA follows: TGTGCCAGCAGTAAAACGGGGGGGCCCCCCGTCTTGGAGCAGTACTTC.